A single sample is the source of the 2 T cell receptor beta chains below, sequenced in a study of blood T cell repertoires in COVID-19. Repertoires were generated with immunoSEQ multiplex PCR, while TCRdb's copy carries only in-frame clones and drops some. This table holds approximately 250,000 clones, almost 85% found once. What was sequenced was peripheral blood. The receptors stem from a man in his fifties with acute or convalescent COVID-19.

The chain uses TRBV6-5 and TRBJ2-1; 7 bases map to TRBD2. CDR3 length equals 15 residues. Germline trimming cut 6 bases from V and 1 base from J; bases unmatched to any gene: 6. Germline V gives CDR1 MNHEY, CDR2 SVGAGI. The CDR3 bases are TGTGCCAGCAGCAGGACTAGGGCATCCTACAATGAGCAGTTCTTC. Translation gives CASSRTRASYNEQFF.

The J gene is TRBJ2-2, the V gene TRBV11-3, with unresolved D. The CDR3 length is 12 residues. The germline CDR1 and CDR2 sequences are SGHNT and YENEEA. V gave up 6 bases and J gave up 11 bases, with 13 bases separating them. CDR3 loop: CASRPRVRELFF. The CDR3 nucleotides read TGTGCCAGCAGGCCTCGAGTTAGAGAGCTGTTTTTT.